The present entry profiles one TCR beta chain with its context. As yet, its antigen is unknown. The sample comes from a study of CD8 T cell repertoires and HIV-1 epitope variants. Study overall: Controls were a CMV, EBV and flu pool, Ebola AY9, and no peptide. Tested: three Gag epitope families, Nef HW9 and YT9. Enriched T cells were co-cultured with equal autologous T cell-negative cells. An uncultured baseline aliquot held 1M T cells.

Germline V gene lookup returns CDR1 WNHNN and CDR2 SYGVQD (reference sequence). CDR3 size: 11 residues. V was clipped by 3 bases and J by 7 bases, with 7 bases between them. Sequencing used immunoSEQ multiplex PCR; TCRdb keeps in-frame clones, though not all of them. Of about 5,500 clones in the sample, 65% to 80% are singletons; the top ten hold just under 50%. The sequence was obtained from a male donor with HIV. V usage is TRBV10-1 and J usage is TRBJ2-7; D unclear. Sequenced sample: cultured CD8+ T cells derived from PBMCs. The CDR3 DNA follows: TGCGCCAGCAGTGATTTCGGAGAGCAGTACTTC. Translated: CASSDFGEQYF.